Each of the 6 T cell receptor beta chains below was sequenced from the same sample in a study of CXCR3-negative and CXCR3-positive naive CD8 T cells. UMI-tagged TRB cDNA libraries were built via 5' RACE. No DNA is given; TCRdb re-called the 5' RACE reads and lists each CDR3 protein once. The table for this sample gives 100,000 to 150,000 distinct CDR3 sequences. Material: naive CXCR3- CD8+ T cells from blood. Documented subset: CD45RO-CCR7+CD27+CD95- naive CD8+ T cells lacking CXCR3 (TNR3-). The receptors stem from a human donor in good health. Some clones in this sample may be carry-over from other donors' samples.

V and J are TRBV11-2 and TRBJ2-1; TCRdb reports TRBD2, a call that lacks DNA to check it against. This CDR3 comprises 11 residues. Germline CDR1 and CDR2: SGHAT and FQNNGV. CDR3 sequence reads: CASSLTLVQFF.

This chain joins TRBV29-1 and TRBJ2-7; the D gene TCRdb calls, TRBD1, cannot be checked with no DNA. Germline CDR1 is SQVTM and CDR2 is ANQGSEA. CDR3 size: 14 residues. The CDR3 region is CSVGRGGGAEEQYF.

The chain is built from TRBV7-3 and TRBJ2-5; no DNA is available, so the TRBD2 call from TCRdb remains unchecked. CDR1 is SGHTA, CDR2 FQGTGA, per germline. CDR3 length equals 15 residues. CDR3 amino acids: CASSRGLAGEETQYF.

This sequence joins TRBV2 and TRBJ2-1; TCRdb designates TRBD1, a call that cannot be tested without DNA. This CDR3 is 15 amino acids long. The germline V gene encodes CDR1 SNHLY and CDR2 FYNNEI. The CDR3 region is CASSETGQGRNEQFF.

The rearrangement uses TRBV7-9 and TRBJ2-7; the TCRdb D gene call, TRBD2, has no DNA to confirm it. The CDR3 runs to 15 residues. Germline V gives CDR1 SEHNR, CDR2 FQNEAQ (reference sequence). CDR3 sequence reads: CASSRGTSGTYEQYF.

The chain has TRBV21-1 and TRBJ2-1; checking the TCRdb D call of TRBD1 is not possible without DNA. TRBV21-1 is a recognized pseudogene. The CDR3 runs to 17 residues. CDR3 in amino acids: CANSREGTASSYNEQFF.